The 32 T cell receptor beta chains below come from one sample, sequenced in a study of PD-L1 blockade in urothelial cancer. Sequencing used immunoSEQ multiplex PCR; TCRdb keeps in-frame clones, though not all of them. The sample has about 47,000 clones, roughly 80% seen once. Time point: pretreatment peripheral blood. Sequences were derived from PBMCs, sampled around atezolizumab (anti-PD-L1) treatment. The receptors derive from a middle-aged man with urothelial cancer.

The chain employs TRBV6-1 and TRBJ1-5; TRBD1 matches 8 bases. The V segment lost 4 bases and the J segment 2 bases; nucleotides outside the gene matches: 7. The CDR3 totals 16 residues. Germline lookup yields CDR1 MNHNS and CDR2 SASEGT. The CDR3, as DNA: TGTGCCAGCAGTGTACACATGACAGGGGGCAATCAGCCCCAGCATTTT. This encodes CASSVHMTGGNQPQHF.

This clone was detected ten times or more. The V call is TRBV14, the J call TRBJ2-5; 7 nucleotides line up with TRBD2. This CDR3 is built from 13 residues. The V segment lost 4 bases and the J segment 5 bases; nucleotides outside the gene matches: 4. CDR1 SGHDN and CDR2 FVKESK come from the germline V gene. The CDR3 bases are TGTGCCAGCAGCCGTTCGCGGGGGGAGACCCAGTACTTC. Protein sequence: CASSRSRGETQYF.

This clone occurred once. This chain uses TRBV19 with TRBJ2-1; TRBD2 matches at 8 bases. CDR1 is LNHDA and CDR2 is SQIVND in the germline V gene (reference sequence). With V trimmed by 5 bases and J by 8 bases, 5 bases remained unmatched. This CDR3 spans 13 amino acids. The CDR3 sequence is CASSPGGVHEQFF. The DNA of the CDR3 is TGTGCCAGTAGTCCCGGGGGGGTCCATGAGCAGTTCTTC.

V and J are TRBV5-6 and TRBJ2-7; 7 bases are a match to TRBD1. The junction had 4 bases not matched to a gene; V was cut back by 1 base and J by 3 bases. The CDR3 covers 14 residues. The germline V gene has CDR1 SGHDT and CDR2 YYEEEE. The CDR3, as DNA: TGTGCCAGCAGCTTGTCCGGGACAGTCTACGAGCAGTACTTC. This codes for CASSLSGTVYEQYF.

The chain joins TRBV5-1 to TRBJ2-2; 9 bases are shared with TRBD1. V gave up 4 bases and J gave up 6 bases; unmatched junction bases: 13. CDR1 is SGHRS and CDR2 is YFSETQ in the germline V gene. The CDR3 length is 17 residues. The CDR3, as DNA: TGCGCCAGCAGCAAGCAACCGGGACAGGGTCGGTCCGGGGAGCTGTTTTTT. Translated, it gives CASSKQPGQGRSGELFF.

This rearrangement joins TRBV5-1 to TRBJ1-5; D gene uncertain. CDR3 length equals 15 residues. CDR1 is SGHRS, CDR2 YFSETQ, per germline. V was trimmed by 4 bases and J by 2 bases, leaving 13 bases between them. The CDR3 DNA sequence: TGCGCCAGCAGCCAGGAGGGTTCGGGCAATCAGCCCCAGCATTTT. This encodes CASSQEGSGNQPQHF. The variable domain in full, with the rest retrieved from reference TRBV5-1 and TRBJ1-5, is KAGVTQTPRYLIKTRGQQVTLSCSPISGHRSVSWYQQTPGQGLQFLFEYFSETQRNKGNFPGRFSGRQFSNSRSEMNVSTLELGDSALYLCASSQEGSGNQPQHFGDGTRLSIL.

The genes are TRBV4-1 and TRBJ2-7; 9 bases align to TRBD1. The junction had 12 bases not matched to a gene; V was cut back by 2 bases and J by 4 bases. Per the germline V gene, CDR1 is MGHRA and CDR2 is YSYEKL. The CDR3 totals 17 residues. This CDR3 reads CASSQLRAGTGPYEQYF. CDR3 nucleotides: TGCGCCAGCAGCCAACTCAGGGCCGGGACAGGGCCTTACGAGCAGTACTTC.

The table lists this clone with a few counts. The chain links TRBV9 to TRBJ2-6; D uncertain. V dropped 0 bases and J dropped 4 bases, with 8 bases sitting between them. The CDR3 is 15 amino acids. Looked up from germline, CDR1 is SGDLS and CDR2 is YYNGEE. The CDR3 protein is CASSVAFLGANVLTF. The CDR3 bases are TGTGCCAGCAGCGTAGCTTTCCTGGGGGCCAACGTCCTGACTTTC.

The CDR3 region has the DNA TGCGCCAGCACTCCACTTGGGGGGACCTACAATGAGCAGTTCTTC. Residues: CASTPLGGTYNEQFF. V and J are TRBV5-1 and TRBJ2-1, with D perhaps matching TRBD2 (6 bases). The CDR3 consists of 15 residues. Trimming removed 6 bases at V and 2 bases at J, with 15 bases between. CDR1 and CDR2 (germline): SGHRS, YFSETQ.

This sequence joins TRBV18 and TRBJ1-2, with TRBD1 identical over 8 bases. Germline V gene sequence: CDR1 KGHSH, CDR2 LQKENI. The trim removed 6 bases at V and 8 bases at J, leaving 17 bases unmatched. The CDR3 sequence is 16 residues long. CDR3 coding DNA: TGTGCCAGCTCCCCATGGACCCAGGGGGCGAAGAGCGGCTACACCTTC. This translates into CASSPWTQGAKSGYTF.

The J gene is TRBJ2-3, the V gene TRBV5-4, with TRBD2 matching 11 bases. Looked up from germline, CDR1 is SGHNT and CDR2 is YYREEE (reference sequence). V trimming: 4 bases; J trimming: 3 bases; junction bases outside the gene matches: 4. This CDR3 has 15 amino acids. The CDR3 sequence: CASSPGLAGTDTQYF. CDR3 bases: TGTGCCAGCAGCCCCGGACTAGCGGGTACAGATACGCAGTATTTT.

There are a few counts of this clone. V and J are TRBV28 and TRBJ1-4; 9 nucleotides match TRBD1. V lost 6 bases and J lost 5; bases outside the gene matches: 16. This CDR3 spans 18 amino acids. Looked up from germline, CDR1 is MDHEN and CDR2 is SYDVKM. In nucleotides, the CDR3 is TGTGCCAGCAGGGCACCGGGACAGGGAGCATACGGCAATGAAAAACTGTTTTTT. Translating gives CASRAPGQGAYGNEKLFF.

This clone was found a few times. The chain employs TRBV6-1 and TRBJ2-7; D is undetermined. CDR3 length: 15 residues. V dropped 0 bases and J dropped 0 bases, with 9 bases sitting between them. The germline gives CDR1 MNHNS, CDR2 SASEGT. This chain's CDR3 is CASSEAARSSYEQYV. CDR3 DNA: TGTGCCAGCAGTGAAGCAGCCCGGAGCTCCTACGAGCAGTACGTC.

The chain employs TRBV6-6 and TRBJ1-5; 7 positions match TRBD1. This CDR3 is built from 16 residues. Losses at the gene ends were 6 bases for V and 0 bases for J; bases not matched to a gene: 8. Germline CDR1 and CDR2: MNHNY and SVGAGI (reference sequence). CDR3 sequence: CASRRRQGDSNQPQHF. CDR3 coding DNA: TGTGCCAGCAGGCGTCGACAGGGTGATAGCAATCAGCCCCAGCATTTT.

This clone is a singleton in its sample. The CDR3 is CASSLDGPYNEQFF. CDR3 bases: TGTGCCAGCAGCTTGGACGGTCCCTACAATGAGCAGTTCTTC. The chain recombines TRBV5-4 with TRBJ2-1, with D hard to call. The CDR3 totals 14 residues. Trimming shortened V by 0 bases and J by 2 bases, and 6 bases separated the two germline ends. Germline V gene lookup returns CDR1 SGHNT and CDR2 YYREEE (reference sequence).

This chain uses TRBV6-5 with TRBJ2-5, with D uncertain. The V end lost 6 bases, the J end lost 5 bases, and 16 bases lay between the germline ends. Germline CDR1 MNHEY, CDR2 SVGAGI. The CDR3 consists of 14 residues. CDR3: CASSPDTSRETQYF. CDR3 in DNA: TGTGCCAGCAGCCCTGACACCTCCCGGGAGACCCAGTACTTC.

The rearrangement links TRBV30 to TRBJ2-5, with 13 bases fitting TRBD2. The CDR3 is made up of 20 amino acids. Germline CDR1 GTSNPN, CDR2 SVGIG (reference sequence). Trimming removed 3 bases from V and 2 bases from J; junction bases left unmatched: 18. In DNA, the CDR3 is TGTGCCTGGAGGGGAGGGACAGGGAGACTAGCGGGGGGTTTTCAAGAGACCCAGTACTTC. Protein: CAWRGGTGRLAGGFQETQYF.

The chain carries TRBV10-2 and TRBJ2-3; D is perhaps TRBD2 (5 bases). Germline V gene lookup returns CDR1 WSHSY and CDR2 SAAADI. The germline V and J ends were trimmed by 8 bases and 6 bases, with 18 bases remaining between them. The CDR3 is made up of 14 amino acids. Here the CDR3 reads CASGLETRRDTQYF. CDR3 nucleotides: TGCGCCAGCGGATTGGAGACCAGGAGGGATACGCAGTATTTT.

This clone was seen more than once but under ten times. The CDR3 DNA is TGTGCCAGCAGTTACGGGGCCCCCGGGGAGCTGTTTTTT. Encoded protein: CASSYGAPGELFF. The V call is TRBV6-5, the J call TRBJ2-2; perhaps TRBD1 as D (5 bases). The CDR3 is made up of 13 amino acids. Looked up from germline, CDR1 is MNHEY and CDR2 is SVGAGI. With 2 bases removed from V and 6 bases from J, the gap between germline ends came to 7 bases.

The V call is TRBV6-4, the J call TRBJ1-2; a weak D match, TRBD1 (5 bases). The CDR3 covers 14 residues. V lost 5 bases to trimming and J lost 2 bases, with 12 bases between them. From germline, CDR1 is MRHNA and CDR2 SNTAGT. CDR3 coding DNA: TGTGCCAGCAGTCCTACCAGGGAAAACTATGGCTACACCTTC. Residues: CASSPTRENYGYTF.

The rearrangement links TRBV2 to TRBJ1-5, with 12 bases fitting TRBD1. J gave up 5 bases and V 8 bases, and 4 bases lay outside the gene matches. The germline CDR1 and CDR2 sequences are SNHLY and FYNNEI. This CDR3 spans 14 amino acids. DNA for the CDR3: TGTGCCAGCTCAGGGACAGGGGGCCATCAGCCCCAGCATTTT. This gives the protein CASSGTGGHQPQHF.

This sequence joins TRBV4-1 and TRBJ1-1; 8 positions agree with TRBD1. The junction had 7 bases not matched to a gene; V was cut back by 1 base and J by 3 bases. This CDR3 comprises 16 residues. Germline CDR1 reads MGHRA; CDR2 reads YSYEKL. CDR3 protein: CASSQGTGYDYTEAFF. CDR3 coding DNA: TGCGCCAGCAGCCAAGGGACAGGGTATGACTACACTGAAGCTTTCTTT.

The chain couples TRBV25-1 to TRBJ1-1; D gene ambiguous. CDR3 length: 14 residues. CDR1 is MGHDK, CDR2 SYGVNS, per germline. Trimming cost V 3 bases and J 1 base, with 9 bases left between them. The CDR3 is CASSDPTENTEAFF. As DNA, the CDR3 is TGTGCCAGCAGTGACCCGACTGAGAACACTGAAGCTTTCTTT.

In its sample, this clone was seen a few times. The CDR3 nucleotides are TGTGCCAGCAGCTTAGGGTCGGGGGTCACTGAAGCTTTCTTT. Translated: CASSLGSGVTEAFF. This rearrangement joins TRBV7-6 to TRBJ1-1; possible D gene TRBD1, 5 bases. CDR1 SGHVS and CDR2 FNYEAQ come from the germline V gene. V was shortened by 1 base and J by 4 bases, with 10 bases between the two germline ends. The CDR3 extends over 14 amino acids.

This clone has just one count. The V call is TRBV19, the J call TRBJ2-7, with a possible D match to TRBD2 (6 bases). This CDR3 comprises 14 residues. CDR1 LNHDA and CDR2 SQIVND come from the germline V gene (reference sequence). The V end lost 1 base, the J end lost 4 bases, and 11 bases lay between the germline ends. CDR3 loop: CASSIGGDLYEQYF. The CDR3 DNA is TGTGCCAGTAGTATAGGCGGGGACCTTTACGAGCAGTACTTC.

V is TRBV11-3 and J is TRBJ2-1, with D perhaps matching TRBD1 (5 bases). The CDR3 sequence is 15 residues long. The V and J ends lost 3 bases and 0 bases respectively, with 9 bases between them. Germline CDR1 is SGHNT and CDR2 is YENEEA. The CDR3 sequence is CASSLGDSSYNEQFF. CDR3 in DNA: TGTGCCAGCAGCTTGGGCGACAGCTCCTACAATGAGCAGTTCTTC.

The chain combines TRBV27 with TRBJ2-1; TRBD2 agrees at 8 bases. The CDR3 extends over 16 amino acids. Germline assignment: CDR1 MNHEY and CDR2 SMNVEV (reference sequence). V lost 3 bases to trimming and J lost 8 bases; unmatched junction nucleotides: 12. The CDR3 protein is CASSFKRGPSRDEQFF. In DNA, the CDR3 is TGTGCCAGCAGTTTCAAGCGGGGGCCCTCACGGGATGAGCAGTTCTTC.

The genes are TRBV14 and TRBJ2-5; D possibly corresponds to TRBD2 (5 bases). CDR3 length: 15 amino acids. The V gene's germline CDR1 is SGHDN and CDR2 FVKESK. The V end was cut by 1 base, the J end by 3 bases, with 12 bases between. CDR3: CASSQGVGREETQYF. CDR3 DNA sequence: TGTGCCAGCAGCCAAGGGGTAGGGCGGGAAGAGACCCAGTACTTC.

The chain couples TRBV6-1 to TRBJ2-6; no firm D call. Germline loops: CDR1 MNHNS, CDR2 SASEGT. V lost 4 bases and J lost 0, with 7 bases in between. This CDR3 is built from 15 residues. CDR3 amino acids: CASSAYSSGANVLTF. The DNA for the CDR3 is TGTGCCAGCAGTGCCTACAGCTCTGGGGCCAACGTCCTGACTTTC.

The genes are TRBV4-1 and TRBJ1-5; D is perhaps TRBD1 (5 bases). The CDR3 contains 15 residues. The germline V and J ends were trimmed by 0 bases and 7 bases, with 13 bases remaining between them. From germline, CDR1 is MGHRA and CDR2 YSYEKL. The CDR3 here is CASSQEVQGIQPQHF. CDR3 DNA: TGCGCCAGCAGCCAAGAAGTTCAGGGTATCCAGCCCCAGCATTTT.

The chain recombines TRBV5-1 with TRBJ2-1; TRBD2 matches 10 bases. The CDR3 is made up of 14 amino acids. Germline CDR1 is SGHRS and CDR2 is YFSETQ. V trimming: 4 bases; J trimming: 7 bases; junction bases outside the gene matches: 5. The CDR3 loop reads CASSPRTSGNEQFF. CDR3 sequence (DNA): TGCGCCAGCAGCCCCCGGACTAGCGGTAATGAGCAGTTCTTC.

This chain's CDR3 is CASSLGARGGGYTF. CDR3 nucleotides: TGTGCCAGCAGTTTAGGTGCCAGGGGTGGAGGCTACACCTTC. This chain uses TRBV28 with TRBJ1-2; possible D gene TRBD1, 6 bases. This CDR3 is 14 amino acids long. The V gene lost 2 bases and the J gene lost 8 bases, with 15 bases spanning the gap. Germline CDR1 MDHEN, CDR2 SYDVKM.